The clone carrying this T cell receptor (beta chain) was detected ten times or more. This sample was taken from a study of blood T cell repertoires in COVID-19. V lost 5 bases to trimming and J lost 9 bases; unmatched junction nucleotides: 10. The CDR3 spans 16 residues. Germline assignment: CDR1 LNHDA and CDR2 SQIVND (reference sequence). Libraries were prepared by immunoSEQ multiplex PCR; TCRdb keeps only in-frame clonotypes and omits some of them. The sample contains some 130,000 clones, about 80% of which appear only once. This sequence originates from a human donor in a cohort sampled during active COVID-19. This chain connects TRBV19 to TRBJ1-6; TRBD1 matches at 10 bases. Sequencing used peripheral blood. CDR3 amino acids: CASSAAGQGDGSPLHF. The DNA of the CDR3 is TGTGCCAGTAGTGCCGCTGGACAGGGGGACGGTTCACCCCTCCACTTT.